This T cell receptor beta chain was sequenced in a study of T cells after yellow fever vaccination. The study made its TCR cDNA through 5'RACE template switching. That step introduced a universal primer site along with UMIs. Using its own MiXCR run on the 5' RACE reads, TCRdb lists one record per CDR3 protein. The sample lists roughly 340,000 distinct CDR3 sequences, roughly 4% occurring once. The CDR3 length is 13 residues. CDR1 is SGHTA and CDR2 is FQGNSA in the germline V gene. Trimming removed 6 bases from V and 2 bases from J, with 9 bases in between. This clonotype was recorded at least ten times.

Sequencing was performed on PBMCs, taken 5 days after the yellow fever booster vaccination. This TCR derives from a young man who received the YFV17D yellow fever vaccine. The chain uses TRBV7-2 and TRBJ2-3, with a possible D match to TRBD1 (6 bases). The CDR3 sequence: CASSRDNTDTQYF. For the CDR3, the DNA is TGTGCCAGCAGTAGGGACAACACAGATACGCAGTATTTT.